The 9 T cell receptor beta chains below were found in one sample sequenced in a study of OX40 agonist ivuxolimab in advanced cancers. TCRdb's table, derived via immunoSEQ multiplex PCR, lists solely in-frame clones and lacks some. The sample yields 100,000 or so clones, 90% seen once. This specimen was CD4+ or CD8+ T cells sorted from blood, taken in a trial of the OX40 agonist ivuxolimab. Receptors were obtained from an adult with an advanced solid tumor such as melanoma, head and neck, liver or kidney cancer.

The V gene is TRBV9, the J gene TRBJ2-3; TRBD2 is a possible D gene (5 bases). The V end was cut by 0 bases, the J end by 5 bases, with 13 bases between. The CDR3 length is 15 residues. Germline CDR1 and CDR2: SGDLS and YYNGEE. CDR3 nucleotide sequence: TGTGCCAGCAGCGTAGCCATCCGTAGCGAAGATACGCAGTATTTT. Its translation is CASSVAIRSEDTQYF.

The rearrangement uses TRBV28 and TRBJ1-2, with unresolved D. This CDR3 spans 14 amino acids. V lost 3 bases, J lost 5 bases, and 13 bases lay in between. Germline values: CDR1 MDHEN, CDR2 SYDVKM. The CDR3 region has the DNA TGTGCCAGCAGTTTCGTCCGGTCCGGATATGGCTACACCTTC. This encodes CASSFVRSGYGYTF.

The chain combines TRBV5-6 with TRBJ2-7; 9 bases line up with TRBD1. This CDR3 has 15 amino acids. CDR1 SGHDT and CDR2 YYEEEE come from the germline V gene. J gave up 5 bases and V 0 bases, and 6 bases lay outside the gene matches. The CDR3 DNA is TGTGCCAGCAGCTTGGTTGGGACAGGGCTTAACGAGCAGTACTTC. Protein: CASSLVGTGLNEQYF.

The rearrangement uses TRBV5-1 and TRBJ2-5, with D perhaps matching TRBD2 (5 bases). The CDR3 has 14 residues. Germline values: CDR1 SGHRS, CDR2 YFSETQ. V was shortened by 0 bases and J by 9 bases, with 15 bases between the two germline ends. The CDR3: CASSLGAGERAQYF. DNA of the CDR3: TGCGCCAGCAGCTTGGGGGCCGGAGAGAGGGCCCAGTACTTC.

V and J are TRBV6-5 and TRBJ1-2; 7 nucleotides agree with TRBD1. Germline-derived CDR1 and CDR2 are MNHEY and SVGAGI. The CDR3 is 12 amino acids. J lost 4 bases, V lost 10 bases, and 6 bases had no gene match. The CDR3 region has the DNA TGTGCCACCTCGACAGGGCCCTATGGCTACACCTTC. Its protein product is CATSTGPYGYTF.

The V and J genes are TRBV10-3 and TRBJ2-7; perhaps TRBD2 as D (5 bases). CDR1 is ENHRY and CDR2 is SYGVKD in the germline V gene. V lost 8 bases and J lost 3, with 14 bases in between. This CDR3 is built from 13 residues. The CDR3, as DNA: TGTGCCATCGGAGACGGGATAGGCTACGAGCAGTACTTC. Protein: CAIGDGIGYEQYF.

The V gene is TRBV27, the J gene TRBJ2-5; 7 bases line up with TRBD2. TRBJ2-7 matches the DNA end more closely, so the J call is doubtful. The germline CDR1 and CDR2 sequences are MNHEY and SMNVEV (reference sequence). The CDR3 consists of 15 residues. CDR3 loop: CASSSSQRDLNEQYF. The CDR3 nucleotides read TGTGCCAGCAGTTCCTCCCAGCGGGATCTGAACGAGCAGTACTTC.

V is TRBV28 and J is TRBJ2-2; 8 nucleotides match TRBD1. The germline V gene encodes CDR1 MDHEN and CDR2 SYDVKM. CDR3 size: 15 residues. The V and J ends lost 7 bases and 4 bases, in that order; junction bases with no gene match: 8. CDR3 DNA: TGTGCCAGCACCCCCGGGACAGGAGGCACCGGGGAGCTGTTTTTT. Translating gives CASTPGTGGTGELFF. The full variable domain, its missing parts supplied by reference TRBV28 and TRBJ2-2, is DVKVTQSSRYLVKRTGEKVFLECVQDMDHENMFWYRQDPGLGLRLIYFSYDVKMKEKGDIPEGYSVSREKKERFSLILESASTNQTSMYLCASTPGTGGTGELFFGEGSRLTVL.

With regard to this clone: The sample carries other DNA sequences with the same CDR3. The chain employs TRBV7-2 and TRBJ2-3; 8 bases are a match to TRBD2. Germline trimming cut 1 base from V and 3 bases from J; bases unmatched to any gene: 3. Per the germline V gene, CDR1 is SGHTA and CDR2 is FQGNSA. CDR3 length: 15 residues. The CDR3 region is CASSLGPGGTDTQYF. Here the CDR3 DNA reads TGTGCCAGCAGCTTAGGGCCGGGGGGGACAGATACGCAGTATTTT.